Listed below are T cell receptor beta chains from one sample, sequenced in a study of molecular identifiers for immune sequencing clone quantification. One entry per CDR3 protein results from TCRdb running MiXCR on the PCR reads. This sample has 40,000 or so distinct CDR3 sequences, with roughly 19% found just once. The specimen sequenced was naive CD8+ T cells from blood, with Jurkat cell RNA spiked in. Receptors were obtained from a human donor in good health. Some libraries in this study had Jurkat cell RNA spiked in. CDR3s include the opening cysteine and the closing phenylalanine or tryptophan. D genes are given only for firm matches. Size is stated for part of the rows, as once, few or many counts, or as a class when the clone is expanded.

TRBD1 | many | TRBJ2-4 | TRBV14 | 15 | TGTGCCAGCTCGACAGGGGGACCAGCCAAAAACATTCAGTACTTC | CASSTGGPAKNIQYF
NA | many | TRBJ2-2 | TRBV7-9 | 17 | TGTGCCAGCAGTTTTCCGGCGGGGACCTCGAACACCGGGGAGCTGTTTTTT | CASSFPAGTSNTGELFF
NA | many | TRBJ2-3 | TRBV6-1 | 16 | TGTGCCAGCAGTGAAGCGCGTCAGGGTTTGACAGATACGCAGTATTTT | CASSEARQGLTDTQYF
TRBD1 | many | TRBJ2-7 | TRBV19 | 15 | TGTGCCAGTAGTACCGGGACAGGGAGGGTCCACGAGCAGTACTTC | CASSTGTGRVHEQYF
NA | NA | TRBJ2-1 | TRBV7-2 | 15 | TGTGCCAGCAGCTTAGTGTCCCCGGAAAACAATGAGCAGTTCTTC | CASSLVSPENNEQFF
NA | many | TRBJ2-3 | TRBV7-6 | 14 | TGTGCCAGCAGCTTGGAACTACAGTCAGATACGCAGTATTTT | CASSLELQSDTQYF
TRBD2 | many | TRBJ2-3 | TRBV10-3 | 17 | TGTGCCATCAGTGAGTCTACACTAGCGGGAGTTACAGATACGCAGTATTTT | CAISESTLAGVTDTQYF
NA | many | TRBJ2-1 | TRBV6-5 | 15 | TGTGCCAGCAGTTACTCGTCAGGGGCCGACAATGAGCAGTTCTTC | CASSYSSGADNEQFF
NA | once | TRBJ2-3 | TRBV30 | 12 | TGTGCCTGGAGTAGCAACACAGATACGCAGTATTTT | CAWSSNTDTQYF
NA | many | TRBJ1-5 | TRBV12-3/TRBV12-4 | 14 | TGTGCCAGCAGTTTAGAACAGGGACGTCAGCCCCAGCATTTT | CASSLEQGRQPQHF
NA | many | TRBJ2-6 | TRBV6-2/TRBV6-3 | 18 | TGTGCCAGCACCGGATCAGGGCGGAGCGGCTCTGGGGCCAACGTCCTGACTTTC | CASTGSGRSGSGANVLTF
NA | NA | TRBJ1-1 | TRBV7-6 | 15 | TGTGCCAGCAGCCCCGGCCTGGGGTTGAACACTGAAGCTTTCTTT | CASSPGLGLNTEAFF
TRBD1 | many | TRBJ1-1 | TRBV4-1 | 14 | TGCGCCAGCAGCCAGGGGACAGTGAACACTGAAGCTTTCTTT | CASSQGTVNTEAFF
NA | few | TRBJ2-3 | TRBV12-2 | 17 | TGTGCAAGTCGCTTCGTAAAAGCGGGGATTAGCACAGATACGCAGTATTTT | CASRFVKAGISTDTQYF
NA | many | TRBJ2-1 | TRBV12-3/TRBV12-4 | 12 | TGTGCCAGCAGAGGCGGGTACAATGAGCAGTTCTTC | CASRGGYNEQFF
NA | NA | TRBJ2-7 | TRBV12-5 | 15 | TGTGCTAGTGGTTTGGTAGTGAAGGAGGTAAGCGAGCAGTACTTC | CASGLVVKEVSEQYF
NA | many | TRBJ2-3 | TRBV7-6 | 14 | TGTGCCAGCAGCTTAGTCGCAGGATCAGATACGCAGTATTTT | CASSLVAGSDTQYF
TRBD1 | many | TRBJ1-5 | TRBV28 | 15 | TGTGCCAGCAGACTGACAGGGGGAATCAATCAGCCCCAGCATTTT | CASRLTGGINQPQHF
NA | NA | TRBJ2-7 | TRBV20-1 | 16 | TGCAGTGCGGTGATGGGAGGGGGACTGATCTCCTACGAGCAGTACTTC | CSAVMGGGLISYEQYF
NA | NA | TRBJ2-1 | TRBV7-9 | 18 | TGTGCCAGCAGCTTAGCGGACGGTGGCGCAAGCTCCTACAATGAGCAGTTCTTC | CASSLADGGASSYNEQFF
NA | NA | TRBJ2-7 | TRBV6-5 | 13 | TGTGCCAGCAGTTACTCGGGACCTGACGAGCAGTACTTC | CASSYSGPDEQYF
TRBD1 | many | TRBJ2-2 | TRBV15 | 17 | TGTGCCACCAGCAGAGATTCGCGACAGGGGGAGTTCGGGGAGCTGTTTTTT | CATSRDSRQGEFGELFF
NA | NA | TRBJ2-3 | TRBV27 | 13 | TGTACCAGCGGTCTGGCGAACACAGATACGCAGTATTTT | CTSGLANTDTQYF
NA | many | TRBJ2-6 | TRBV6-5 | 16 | TGTGCCAGCAGTCCGCTTTTGGGGGCTGGGGCCAACGTCCTGACTTTC | CASSPLLGAGANVLTF
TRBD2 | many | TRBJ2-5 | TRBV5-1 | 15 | TGCGCCAGCAGCTTTCGGGGGGGCATGGGAGAGACCCAGTACTTC | CASSFRGGMGETQYF
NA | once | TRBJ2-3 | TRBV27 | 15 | TGTGCCAGCAGTTTAGGGCAGTCAAATACAGATACGCAGTATTTT | CASSLGQSNTDTQYF
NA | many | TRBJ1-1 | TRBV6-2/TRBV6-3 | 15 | TGTGCCAGCAGTTACTGGGCAGTCATGAACACTGAAGCTTTCTTT | CASSYWAVMNTEAFF
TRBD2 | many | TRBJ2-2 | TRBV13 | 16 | TGTGCCAGCAGCTTAGCTAGCGGGACGAACACCGGGGAGCTGTTTTTT | CASSLASGTNTGELFF
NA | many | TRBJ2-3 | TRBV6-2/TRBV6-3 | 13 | TGTGCCAGCAGTTACTTGGTAGCTGATACGCAGTATTTT | CASSYLVADTQYF
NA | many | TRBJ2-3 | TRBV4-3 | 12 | TGCGCCAGCAGCATGGACGAAATAACGCAGTATTTT | CASSMDEITQYF
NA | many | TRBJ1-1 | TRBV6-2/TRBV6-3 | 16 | TGTGCCAGCAGTTACTCCCGACAGAAAACCAACACTGAAGCTTTCTTT | CASSYSRQKTNTEAFF
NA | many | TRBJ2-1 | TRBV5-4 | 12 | TGTGCCAGCAGCTTAACGGGAGTAGAGCAGTTCTTC | CASSLTGVEQFF
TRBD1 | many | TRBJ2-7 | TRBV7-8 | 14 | TGTGCCAGCAGGAAAAGACAGGGAGCCTACGAGCAGTACTTC | CASRKRQGAYEQYF
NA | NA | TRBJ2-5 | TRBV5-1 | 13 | TGCGCCAGCAGCTCCGGGCTCCATGAGACCCAGTACTTC | CASSSGLHETQYF
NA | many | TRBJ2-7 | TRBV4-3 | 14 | TGCGCCAGCAGCCAAGATCTGGGCGTGGCCGAGCAGTACTTC | CASSQDLGVAEQYF
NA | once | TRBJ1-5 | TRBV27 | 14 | TGTGCCAGCAGTTTATCAGCCGGCAATCAGCCCCAGCATTTT | CASSLSAGNQPQHF
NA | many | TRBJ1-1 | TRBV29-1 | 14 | TGCAGCTTGCTCGAGCTTTCGGGGAACACTGAAGCTTTCTTT | CSLLELSGNTEAFF